This TCR beta chain was profiled in a study of PD-1 blockade in mismatch repair-deficient tumors. The study, taken as a whole, reports: After pembrolizumab, tumor-resident clones rose rapidly, then generally contracted before radiologic responses.

As concerns this clone: What it binds is not known.

After removal of 2 bases from V and 4 bases from J, the junction contained 6 bases not matched to a gene. Germline V gene data show CDR1 as SGHTA and CDR2 as FQGNSA. CDR3 length: 15 amino acids. Profiled with immunoSEQ multiplex PCR; TCRdb holds only in-frame clones, not every one. The sample lists 100,000 or so clones, roughly four fifths occurring once. The genes are TRBV7-2 and TRBJ2-3, with 7 bases fitting TRBD2. The specimen was peripheral blood, collected 35 to 37 weeks after starting pembrolizumab. The receptor comes from an adult with mismatch repair-deficient cancer. CDR3 in amino acids: CASSLRTRVADTQYF. The CDR3 nucleotides are TGTGCCAGCAGCTTAAGGACTAGAGTCGCAGATACGCAGTATTTT.